These T cell receptor beta chains were read from a single sample in a study of blood T cell repertoires in COVID-19. Measured with immunoSEQ multiplex PCR; TCRdb has only the in-frame clones, and not every one. Here the sample spans fewer than 250,000 clones, 86% being singletons. Sequencing used PBMCs or T cells enriched from blood (not recorded which). The receptors originated from a woman between 45 and 60 years old who had recovered from COVID-19. CDR3s include the opening cysteine and the closing phenylalanine or tryptophan. Fields, in order: J gene, V gene, CDR3 length, CDR3 protein.

J: TRBJ2-3; V: TRBV7-6; length: 17; CDR3: CASSLGTGGPRTDTQYF
J: TRBJ1-6; V: TRBV6-5; length: 16; CDR3: CASSYGGSIISSPLHF
J: TRBJ1-1; V: TRBV7-9; length: 16; CDR3: CASTMTMGQRNTEAFF
J: TRBJ2-5; V: TRBV6-5; length: 13; CDR3: CASSSPGGETQYF
J: TRBJ1-5; V: TRBV7-2; length: 13; CDR3: CASSLGLHQPQHF
J: TRBJ1-2; V: TRBV7-9; length: 12; CDR3: CASSFGGDGYTF
J: TRBJ2-3; V: TRBV6-5; length: 14; CDR3: CASSSPSPPDTQYF
J: TRBJ1-5; V: TRBV28; length: 14; CDR3: CASREYRYNQPQHF
J: TRBJ2-1; V: TRBV15; length: 11; CDR3: CVTSRGDEQFF
J: TRBJ2-1; V: TRBV29-1; length: 13; CDR3: CVLAGALNNEQFF
J: TRBJ2-7; V: TRBV27; length: 16; CDR3: CASSFPSGTVTYEQYF
J: TRBJ2-3; V: TRBV5-1; length: 14; CDR3: CASSSGSSGDTQYF
J: TRBJ2-1; V: TRBV5-1; length: 13; CDR3: CAGRERPYNEQFF
J: TRBJ2-7; V: TRBV4-1; length: 14; CDR3: CASSQQSGSYEQYF
J: TRBJ2-2; V: TRBV6-5; length: 14; CDR3: CASQRGPDTGELFF
J: TRBJ1-1; V: TRBV6-5; length: 15; CDR3: CASSYRRQGAPEAFF
J: TRBJ1-2; V: TRBV5-6; length: 13; CDR3: CASSLASLRGYTF
J: TRBJ1-2; V: TRBV19; length: 15; CDR3: CASSSTGQGASGYTF